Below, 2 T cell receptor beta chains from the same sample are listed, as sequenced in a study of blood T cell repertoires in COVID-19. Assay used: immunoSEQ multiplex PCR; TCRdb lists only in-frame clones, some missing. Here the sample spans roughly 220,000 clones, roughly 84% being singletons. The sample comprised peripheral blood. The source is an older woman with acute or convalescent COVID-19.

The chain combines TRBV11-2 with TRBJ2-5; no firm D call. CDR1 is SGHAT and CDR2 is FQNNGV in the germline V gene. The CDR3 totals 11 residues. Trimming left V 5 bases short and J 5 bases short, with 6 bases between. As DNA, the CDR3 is TGTGCCAGCAGCCCCCGGGAGACCCAGTACTTC. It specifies CASSPRETQYF.

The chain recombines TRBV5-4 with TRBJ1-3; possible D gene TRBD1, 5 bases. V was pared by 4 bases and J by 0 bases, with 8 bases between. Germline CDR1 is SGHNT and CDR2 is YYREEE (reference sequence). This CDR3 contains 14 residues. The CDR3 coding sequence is TGTGCCAGCAGCGGAACAGGCTCTGGAAACACCATATATTTT. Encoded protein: CASSGTGSGNTIYF.